This T cell receptor beta chain originates from a study of T cells in Graves' hyperthyroidism and ophthalmopathy. Study-wide findings and caveats: Using 13 V-J features, a model discriminated ophthalmopathy from stable hyperthyroidism.

Regions amplified from RNA transcripts were the TCR beta CDR3 regions. The primer set for the first-round RT-PCR of the TCR CDR3 was HTBI. TCRdb re-derived calls from the multiplex PCR reads in MiXCR, one entry per CDR3 protein. This table has 500,000 to 800,000 distinct CDR3 sequences, 14% appearing once. The CDR3 is 13 amino acids. Germline CDR1 is LGHNT and CDR2 is FRNRAP. The ends were cut back, 5 bases at V and 5 bases at J, with 12 bases in the middle. This clonotype was observed at least ten times. Its antigen is currently unknown. Active moderate-to-severe ophthalmopathy, Clinical Activity Score at least 3, NOSPECS at least 4, under 3 months' duration. Using about 10 ml of fresh peripheral blood, PBMCs were prepared.

The sample taken for sequencing was blood. The sequence derives from a woman aged 45-60 years with Graves' ophthalmopathy. The chain combines TRBV12-5 with TRBJ1-1, with D possibly being TRBD1 (5 bases). DNA for the CDR3: TGTGCTAGTGGTCCTGAATGGGGGACTGAAGCTTTCTTT. Protein product: CASGPEWGTEAFF.